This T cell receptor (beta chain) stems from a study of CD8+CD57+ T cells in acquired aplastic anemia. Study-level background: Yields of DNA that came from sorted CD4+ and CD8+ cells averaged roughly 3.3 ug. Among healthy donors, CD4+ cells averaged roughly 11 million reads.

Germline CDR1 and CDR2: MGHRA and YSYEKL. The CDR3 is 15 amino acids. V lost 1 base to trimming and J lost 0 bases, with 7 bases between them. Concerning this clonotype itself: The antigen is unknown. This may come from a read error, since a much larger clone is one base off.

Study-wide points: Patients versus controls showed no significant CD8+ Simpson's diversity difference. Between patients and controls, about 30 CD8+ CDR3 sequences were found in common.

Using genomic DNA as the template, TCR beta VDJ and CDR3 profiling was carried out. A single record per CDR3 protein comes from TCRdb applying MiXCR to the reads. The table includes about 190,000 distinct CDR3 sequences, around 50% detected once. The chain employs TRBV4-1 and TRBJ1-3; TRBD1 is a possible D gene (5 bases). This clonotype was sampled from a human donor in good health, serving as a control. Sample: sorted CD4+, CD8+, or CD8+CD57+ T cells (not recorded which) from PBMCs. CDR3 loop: CASSQGQLSGNTIYF. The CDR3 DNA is TGCGCCAGCAGCCAAGGACAGCTCTCTGGAAACACCATATATTTT.